This T cell receptor beta chain was recovered during a study of T-cell reconstitution after alpha-beta-depleted transplantation in children. This clonotype was seen only a few times. As yet, its antigen is unknown. V was trimmed by 3 bases and J by 1 base, leaving 12 bases between them. Germline V gene lookup returns CDR1 MNHEY and CDR2 SVGEGT. There are 15 residues in the CDR3. Study observations and caveats: Reportedly, only several hundred clones from non-depleted graft cells drove alpha-beta T-cell counts at about two months. Among T cells one year after transplant, newly produced cells accounted for most counts and diversity. Elevated TCRbeta diversity at day 60 was traced, in some patients, to surviving recipient T cells and thymic progenitors.

Unique molecular identifiers tagged the TCRbeta library. MiXCR, run by TCRdb on the PCR reads, gives a single entry per CDR3 protein. Of about 610,000 distinct CDR3 sequences listed, more than 20% were seen once; the top ten hold just over 35%. The J gene is TRBJ2-5, the V gene TRBV6-2 or TRBV6-3; D is ambiguous. The TCR sequence derives from a boy under three years old with Wiskott-Aldrich syndrome, due to receive a stem cell transplant. The input for sequencing was PBMCs, taken before TCRalphabeta/CD19-depleted stem cell transplant. The CDR3 sequence is CASSYSQATQETQYF. Written as DNA, the CDR3 is TGTGCCAGCAGTTATTCCCAAGCCACCCAAGAGACCCAGTACTTC.